This T cell receptor (beta chain) was captured in a study of blood T cell repertoires in COVID-19. Study summary: Samples taken during acute and convalescent COVID-19 were collected in the United States, Italy and Spain. T cells, B-cell-depleted T cells, or PBMCs provided the cDNA or gDNA that served as material.

The germline V and J ends were trimmed by 2 bases and 5 bases, with 16 bases remaining between them. CDR3 length: 15 residues. The V gene's germline CDR1 is LGHDT and CDR2 YNNKEL (reference sequence). As handled by the study authors: By means of reference gene primer amplification, nucleated cell counts were estimated. Assay: immunoSEQ multiplex PCR; the TCRdb copy retains only in-frame clones and omits some. Clone size and the V and J calls come from that table; the DNA yielded D and trimming. Of tens of thousands of clones listed, 90% were seen once; the top ten hold 10% to 15%. This TCR came from a human donor in a cohort sampled during active COVID-19. Sequencing was done on a sample of peripheral blood. This chain joins TRBV3-1 (or the pseudogene TRBV3-2) and TRBJ2-7; a possible D gene is TRBD2 (5 bases). The CDR3 coding sequence is TGTGCCAGCAGCCAACGCGAGAGGGCCGTCCACGAGCAGTACTTC. As protein: CASSQRERAVHEQYF.